This entry features one TCR beta chain sequence. This entry belongs to a study of control samples from healthy donors and cancer patients. The CDR3 covers 17 residues. Germline assignment: CDR1 SGHDT and CDR2 YYEEEE. Trimming took 0 bases from V and 1 from J; bases not matched to a gene: 4. Profiling relied on immunoSEQ multiplex PCR, and the TCRdb table lists in-frame clones only, not all of them. The sample gives over 15,000 clones, approximately 80% of which show up once; 29% is in the top ten. The V and J genes are TRBV5-6 and TRBJ2-1; 10 nucleotides align to TRBD2. Sample: PBMCs. The origin of this receptor is a man older than 75 with head and neck cancer. The CDR3 bases are TGTGCCAGCAGCTTGGAGCGGGGGGGAACTTCCTACAATGAGCAGTTCTTC. Translating gives CASSLERGGTSYNEQFF.